This TCR beta chain was captured in a study of shared clonotypes between healthy human individuals. The deep-level immunoSEQ assay was used. Here immunoSEQ multiplex PCR was the method, and the copy in TCRdb shows in-frame clones only, minus some. The sample has some 580,000 clones; roughly 97% are singletons. It was into CD45RA+ naive and CD45RA-negative memory subsets that the CD4+ cells were split. This CDR3 has 13 residues. V was pared by 6 bases and J by 2 bases, with 3 bases of the junction left unmatched. Germline V gives CDR1 SGHTA, CDR2 FQGTGA. The V gene is TRBV7-3, the J gene TRBJ2-5; 7 bases match TRBD2. Input material: naive CD4+ T cells sorted from blood. The subset was: CD45RA+ positively selected. The receptor comes from a woman aged 30 to 39 in good health. The CDR3 region is CASSVAGQETQYF. The CDR3, as DNA: TGTGCCAGCAGTGTAGCGGGTCAAGAGACCCAGTACTTC.